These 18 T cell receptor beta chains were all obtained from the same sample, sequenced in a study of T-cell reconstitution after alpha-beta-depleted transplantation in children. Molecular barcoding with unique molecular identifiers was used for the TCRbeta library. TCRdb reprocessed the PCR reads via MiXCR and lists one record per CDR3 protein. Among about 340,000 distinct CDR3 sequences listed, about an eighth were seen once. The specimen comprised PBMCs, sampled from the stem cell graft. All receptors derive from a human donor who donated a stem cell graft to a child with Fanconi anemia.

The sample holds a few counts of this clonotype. The CDR3, as DNA: TGCAGTGCTAGTGTTAGCACTAGCACAGATACGCAGTATTTT. This sequence encodes CSASVSTSTDTQYF. This rearrangement joins TRBV20-1 to TRBJ2-3, with D unclear. The CDR3 is 14 residues long. Trimming cost V 3 bases and J 0 bases, with 10 bases left between them. CDR1 is DFQATT, CDR2 SNEGSKA, per germline (reference sequence).

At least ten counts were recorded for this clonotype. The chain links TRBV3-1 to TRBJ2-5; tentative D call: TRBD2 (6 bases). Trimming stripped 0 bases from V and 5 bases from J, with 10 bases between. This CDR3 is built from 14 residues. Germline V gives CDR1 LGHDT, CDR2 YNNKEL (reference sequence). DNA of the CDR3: TGTGCCAGCAGCCAAGAGGAGGGTCGGGAGACCCAGTACTTC. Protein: CASSQEEGRETQYF.

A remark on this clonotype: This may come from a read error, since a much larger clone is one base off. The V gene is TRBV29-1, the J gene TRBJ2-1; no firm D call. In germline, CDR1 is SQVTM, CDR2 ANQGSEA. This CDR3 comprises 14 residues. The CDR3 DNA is TGCAGCGTTACTCCGACTCTCGCCTACAATGGGCAGTTCTTC. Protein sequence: CSVTPTLAYNGQFF.

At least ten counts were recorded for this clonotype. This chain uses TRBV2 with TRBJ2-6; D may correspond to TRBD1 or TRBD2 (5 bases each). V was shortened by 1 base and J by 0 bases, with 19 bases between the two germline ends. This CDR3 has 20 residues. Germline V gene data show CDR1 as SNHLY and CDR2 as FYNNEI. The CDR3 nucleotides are TGTGCCAGCAGTGAAGTGGGGACCGGGCCAACTTCCTCTGGGGCCAACGTCCTGACTTTC. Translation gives CASSEVGTGPTSSGANVLTF.

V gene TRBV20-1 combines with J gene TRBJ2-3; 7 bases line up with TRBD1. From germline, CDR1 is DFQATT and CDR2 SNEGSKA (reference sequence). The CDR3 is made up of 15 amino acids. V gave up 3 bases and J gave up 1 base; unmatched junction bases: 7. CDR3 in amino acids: CSARGTASGTDTQYF. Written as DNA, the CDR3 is TGCAGTGCTAGGGGGACAGCATCGGGCACAGATACGCAGTATTTT.

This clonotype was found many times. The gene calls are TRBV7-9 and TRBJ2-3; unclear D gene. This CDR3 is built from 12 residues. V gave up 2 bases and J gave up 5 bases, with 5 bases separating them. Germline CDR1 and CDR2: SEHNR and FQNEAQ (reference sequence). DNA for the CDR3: TGTGCCAGCAGCTTACTCCAAGATACGCAGTATTTT. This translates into CASSLLQDTQYF.

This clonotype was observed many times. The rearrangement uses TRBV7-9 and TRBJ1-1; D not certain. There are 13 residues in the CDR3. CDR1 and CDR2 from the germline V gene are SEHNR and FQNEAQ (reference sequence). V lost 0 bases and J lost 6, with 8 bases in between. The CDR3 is CASSLAEPPEAFF. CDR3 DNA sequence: TGTGCCAGCAGCTTAGCAGAGCCACCTGAAGCTTTCTTT.

CDR3 region: CASSMGAGQETQYF. The CDR3 bases are TGTGCCAGCAGCATGGGGGCGGGTCAAGAGACCCAGTACTTC. The rearrangement uses TRBV7-8 and TRBJ2-5, with a tentative D call TRBD1 (6 bases). The V end was cut by 5 bases, the J end by 2 bases, with 12 bases between. From germline, CDR1 is SGHVS and CDR2 FQNEAQ. The CDR3 is 14 residues long.

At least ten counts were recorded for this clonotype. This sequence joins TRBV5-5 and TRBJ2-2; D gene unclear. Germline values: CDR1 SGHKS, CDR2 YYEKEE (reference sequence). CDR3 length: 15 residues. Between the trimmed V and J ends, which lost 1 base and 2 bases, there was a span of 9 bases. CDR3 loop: CASSLTTANTGELFF. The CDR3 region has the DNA TGTGCCAGCAGCTTGACAACAGCCAACACCGGGGAGCTGTTTTTT.

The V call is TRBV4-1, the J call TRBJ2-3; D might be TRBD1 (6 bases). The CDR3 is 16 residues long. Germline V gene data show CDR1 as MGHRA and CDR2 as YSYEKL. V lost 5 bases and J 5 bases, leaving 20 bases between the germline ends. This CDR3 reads CASSSNRGQIEDTQYF. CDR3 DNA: TGCGCCAGCAGCTCCAACCGAGGACAGATTGAAGATACGCAGTATTTT.

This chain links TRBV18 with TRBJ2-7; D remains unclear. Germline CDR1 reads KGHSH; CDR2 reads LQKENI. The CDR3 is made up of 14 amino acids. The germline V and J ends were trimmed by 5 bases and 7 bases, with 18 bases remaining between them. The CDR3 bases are TGTGCCAGCTCATCAACATCAAATTCCGAGGAGCAGTACTTC. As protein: CASSSTSNSEEQYF. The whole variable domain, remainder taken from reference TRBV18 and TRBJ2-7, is NAGVMQNPRHLVRRRGQEARLRCSPMKGHSHVYWYRQLPEEGLKFMVYLQKENIIDESGMPKERFSAEFPKEGPSILRIQQVVRGDSAAYFCASSSTSNSEEQYFGPGTRLTVT.

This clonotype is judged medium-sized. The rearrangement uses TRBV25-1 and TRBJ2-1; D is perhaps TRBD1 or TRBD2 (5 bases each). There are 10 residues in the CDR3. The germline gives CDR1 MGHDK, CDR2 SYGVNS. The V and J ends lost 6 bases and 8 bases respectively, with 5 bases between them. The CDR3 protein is CASRGDEQFF. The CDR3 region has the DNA TGTGCCAGCAGGGGGGATGAGCAGTTCTTC.

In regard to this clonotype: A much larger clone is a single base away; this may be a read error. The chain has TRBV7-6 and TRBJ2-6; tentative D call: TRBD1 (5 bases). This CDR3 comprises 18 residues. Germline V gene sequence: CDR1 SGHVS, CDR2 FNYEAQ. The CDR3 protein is CASSLGGGAASGAKVLTF. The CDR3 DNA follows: TGTGCCAGCAGCTTAGGGGGCGGTGCCGCCTCTGGGGCCAAGGTCCTGACTTTC. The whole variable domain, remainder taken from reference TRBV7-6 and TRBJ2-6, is GAGVSQSPRYKVTKRGQDVALRCDPISGHVSLYWYRQALGQGPEFLTYFNYEAQQDKSGLPNDRFSAERPEGSISTLTIQRTEQRDSAMYRCASSLGGGAASGAKVLTFGAGSRLTVL.

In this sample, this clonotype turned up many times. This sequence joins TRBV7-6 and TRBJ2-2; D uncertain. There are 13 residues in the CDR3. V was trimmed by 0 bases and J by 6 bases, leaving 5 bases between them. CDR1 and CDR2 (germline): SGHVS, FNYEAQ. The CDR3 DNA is TGTGCCAGCAGCTTAGCTGGCTCCGGGGAGCTGTTTTTT. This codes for CASSLAGSGELFF. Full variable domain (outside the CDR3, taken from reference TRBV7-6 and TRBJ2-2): GAGVSQSPRYKVTKRGQDVALRCDPISGHVSLYWYRQALGQGPEFLTYFNYEAQQDKSGLPNDRFSAERPEGSISTLTIQRTEQRDSAMYRCASSLAGSGELFFGEGSRLTVL.

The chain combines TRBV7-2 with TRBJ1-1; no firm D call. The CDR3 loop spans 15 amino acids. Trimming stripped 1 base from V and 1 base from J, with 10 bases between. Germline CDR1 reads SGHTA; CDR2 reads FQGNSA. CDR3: CASSLGAVRNTEAFF. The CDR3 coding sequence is TGTGCCAGCAGCTTAGGAGCCGTGAGGAACACTGAAGCTTTCTTT.

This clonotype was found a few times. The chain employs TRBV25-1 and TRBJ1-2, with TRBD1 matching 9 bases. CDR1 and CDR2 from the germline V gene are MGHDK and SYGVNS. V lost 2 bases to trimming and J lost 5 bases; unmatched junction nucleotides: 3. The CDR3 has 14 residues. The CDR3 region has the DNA TGTGCCAGCAGTGAACTGGGACAGGGTTATGGCTACACCTTC. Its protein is CASSELGQGYGYTF.

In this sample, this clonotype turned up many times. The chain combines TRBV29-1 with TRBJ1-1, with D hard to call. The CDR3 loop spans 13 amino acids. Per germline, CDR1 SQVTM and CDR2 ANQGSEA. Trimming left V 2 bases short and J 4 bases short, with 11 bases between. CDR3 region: CSVEQATGTEAFF. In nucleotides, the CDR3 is TGCAGCGTTGAACAGGCTACGGGCACTGAAGCTTTCTTT.

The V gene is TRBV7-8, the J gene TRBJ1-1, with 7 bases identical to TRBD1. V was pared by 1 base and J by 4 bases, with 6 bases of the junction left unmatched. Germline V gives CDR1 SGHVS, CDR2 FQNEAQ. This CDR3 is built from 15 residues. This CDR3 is CASSLVGGGGTEAFF. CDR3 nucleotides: TGTGCCAGCAGCTTAGTGGGAGGGGGCGGCACTGAAGCTTTCTTT.